This record looks at one T cell receptor beta chain sequence and its context. Original data processing: Reference gene primer amplification gave estimated nucleated cell counts. The repertoire was sequenced with immunoSEQ multiplex PCR; TCRdb's copy has only in-frame clones and lacks some. V and J calls and clone size follow that table, whereas D and trimming were derived from the DNA. The sample lists about 26,000 clones; approximately 90% were seen once. The CDR3 is 14 residues long. Germline-derived CDR1 and CDR2 are SGHNT and YYREEE (reference sequence). V was pared by 3 bases and J by 6 bases, with 12 bases between. These data belong to a study of blood T cell repertoires in COVID-19. Study-level background: Sites in the United States, Italy and Spain provided acute and convalescent COVID-19 samples. Sample material is recorded as cDNA or gDNA derived from T cells, B-cell-depleted T cells, or PBMCs.

The sample was peripheral blood. The chain has TRBV5-4 and TRBJ2-2; a weak D match, TRBD2 (6 bases). This sequence originates from a human donor in a cohort sampled during active COVID-19. The CDR3 region has the DNA TGTGCCAGCAGCTGGGGCGGGATGGCCGGGGAGCTGTTTTTT. Protein sequence: CASSWGGMAGELFF.